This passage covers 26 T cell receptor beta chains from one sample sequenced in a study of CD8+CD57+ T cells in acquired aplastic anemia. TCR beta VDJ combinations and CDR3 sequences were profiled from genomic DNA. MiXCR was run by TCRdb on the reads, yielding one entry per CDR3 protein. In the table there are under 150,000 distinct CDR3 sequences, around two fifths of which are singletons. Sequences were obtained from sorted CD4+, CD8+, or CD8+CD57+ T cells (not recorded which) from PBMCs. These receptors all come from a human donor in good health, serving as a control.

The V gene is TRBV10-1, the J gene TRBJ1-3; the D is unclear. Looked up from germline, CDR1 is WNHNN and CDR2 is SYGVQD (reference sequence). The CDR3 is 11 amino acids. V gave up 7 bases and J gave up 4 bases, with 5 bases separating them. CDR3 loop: CASTFGNTIYF. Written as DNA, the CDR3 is TGCGCCAGCACTTTCGGAAACACCATATATTTT.

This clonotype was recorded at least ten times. The DNA of the CDR3 is TGTGCCACCAGTGATGCACCGGGACAGCAAGAGACCCAGTACTTC. Translated: CATSDAPGQQETQYF. The chain carries TRBV24-1 and TRBJ2-5, with 7 bases fitting TRBD1. The CDR3 loop spans 15 amino acids. With 3 bases clipped from V and 2 bases from J, the junction kept 5 bases outside the gene matches. Germline CDR1 is KGHDR and CDR2 is SFDVKD.

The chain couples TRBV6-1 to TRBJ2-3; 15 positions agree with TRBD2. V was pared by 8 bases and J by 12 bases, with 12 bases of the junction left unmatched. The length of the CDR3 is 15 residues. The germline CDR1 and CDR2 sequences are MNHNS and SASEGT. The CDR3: CASRKPGLAGGAQYF. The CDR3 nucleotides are TGTGCCAGCCGTAAACCGGGACTAGCGGGGGGTGCCCAGTATTTT.

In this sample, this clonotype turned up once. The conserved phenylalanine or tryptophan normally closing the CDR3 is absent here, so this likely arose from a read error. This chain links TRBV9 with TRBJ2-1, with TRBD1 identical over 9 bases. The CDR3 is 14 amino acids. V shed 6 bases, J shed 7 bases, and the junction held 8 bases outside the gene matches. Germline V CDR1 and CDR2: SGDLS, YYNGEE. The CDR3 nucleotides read TGTGCCAGCACCCACGGGGGACAGGGTAATGAGCAGTTCTCC. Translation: CASTHGGQGNEQFS.

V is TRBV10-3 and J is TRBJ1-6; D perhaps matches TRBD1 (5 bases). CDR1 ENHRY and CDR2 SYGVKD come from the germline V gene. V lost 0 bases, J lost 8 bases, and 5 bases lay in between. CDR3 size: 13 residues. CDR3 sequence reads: CAISESGHSPLHF. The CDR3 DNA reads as TGTGCCATCAGTGAGTCGGGACATTCACCCCTCCACTTT.

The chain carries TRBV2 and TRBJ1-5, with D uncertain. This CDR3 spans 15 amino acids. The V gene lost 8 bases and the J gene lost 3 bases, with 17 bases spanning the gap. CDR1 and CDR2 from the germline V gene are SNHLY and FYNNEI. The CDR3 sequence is CASVAGLRNNQPQHF. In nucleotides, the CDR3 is TGTGCCAGCGTGGCCGGACTGCGAAACAATCAGCCCCAGCATTTT.

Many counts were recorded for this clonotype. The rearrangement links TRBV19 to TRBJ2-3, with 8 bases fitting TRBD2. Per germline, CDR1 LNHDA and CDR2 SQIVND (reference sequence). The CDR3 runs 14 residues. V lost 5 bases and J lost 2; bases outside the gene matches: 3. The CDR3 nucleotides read TGTGCCAGTAGTCGGGGGGGAATCACAGATACGCAGTATTTT. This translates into CASSRGGITDTQYF.

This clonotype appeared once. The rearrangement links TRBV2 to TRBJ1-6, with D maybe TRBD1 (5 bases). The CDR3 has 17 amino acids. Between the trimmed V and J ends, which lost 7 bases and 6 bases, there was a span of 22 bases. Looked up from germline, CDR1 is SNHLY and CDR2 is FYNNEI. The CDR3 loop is CASTLQGAGTCNSPLHF. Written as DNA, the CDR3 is TGTGCCAGCACTCTCCAAGGGGCCGGAACCTGTAATTCACCCCTCCACTTT.

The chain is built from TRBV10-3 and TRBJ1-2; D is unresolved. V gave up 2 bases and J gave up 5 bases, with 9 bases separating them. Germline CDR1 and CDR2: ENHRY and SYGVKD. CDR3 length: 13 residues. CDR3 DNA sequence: TGTGCCATCAGTGAGGGACGGGAGTATGGCTACACCTTC. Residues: CAISEGREYGYTF.

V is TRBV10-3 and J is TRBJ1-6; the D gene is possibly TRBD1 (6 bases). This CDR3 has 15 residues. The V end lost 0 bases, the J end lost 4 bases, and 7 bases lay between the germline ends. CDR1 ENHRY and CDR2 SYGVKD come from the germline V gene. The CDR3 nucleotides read TGTGCCATCAGTGAGTCGGACAGTTATAATTCACCCCTCCACTTT. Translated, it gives CAISESDSYNSPLHF.

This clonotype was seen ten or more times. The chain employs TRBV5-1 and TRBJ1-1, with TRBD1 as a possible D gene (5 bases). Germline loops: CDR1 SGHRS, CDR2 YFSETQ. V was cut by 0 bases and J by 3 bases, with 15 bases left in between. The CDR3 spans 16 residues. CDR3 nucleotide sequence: TGCGCCAGCAGCTTGGATTACCTAACAGGTTACACTGAAGCTTTCTTT. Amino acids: CASSLDYLTGYTEAFF. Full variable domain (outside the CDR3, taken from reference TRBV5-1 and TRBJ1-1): KAGVTQTPRYLIKTRGQQVTLSCSPISGHRSVSWYQQTPGQGLQFLFEYFSETQRNKGNFPGRFSGRQFSNSRSEMNVSTLELGDSALYLCASSLDYLTGYTEAFFGQGTRLTVV.

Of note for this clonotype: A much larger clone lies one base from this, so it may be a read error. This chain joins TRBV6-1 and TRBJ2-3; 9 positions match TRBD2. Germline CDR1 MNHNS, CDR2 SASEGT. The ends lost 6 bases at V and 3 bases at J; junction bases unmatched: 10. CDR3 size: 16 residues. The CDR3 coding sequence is TGTGCCAGCAGGGGGCGGGGGAGCGGGAGGACAGATACGCAGTATTTT. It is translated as CASRGRGSGRTDTQYF.

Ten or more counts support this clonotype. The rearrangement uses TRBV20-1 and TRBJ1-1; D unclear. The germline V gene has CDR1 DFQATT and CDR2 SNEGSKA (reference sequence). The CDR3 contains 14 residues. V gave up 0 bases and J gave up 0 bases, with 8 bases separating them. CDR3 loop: CSARDRRLNTEAFF. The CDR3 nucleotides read TGCAGTGCTAGAGATCGCAGATTGAACACTGAAGCTTTCTTT.

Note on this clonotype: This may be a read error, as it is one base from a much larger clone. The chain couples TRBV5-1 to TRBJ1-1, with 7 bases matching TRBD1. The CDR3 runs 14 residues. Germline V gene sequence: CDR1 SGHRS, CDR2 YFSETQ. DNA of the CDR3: TGCGCCAGCAGCTTAGGGGGCGCGAACACTGAAGCTTCCTTT. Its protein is CASSLGGANTEASF.

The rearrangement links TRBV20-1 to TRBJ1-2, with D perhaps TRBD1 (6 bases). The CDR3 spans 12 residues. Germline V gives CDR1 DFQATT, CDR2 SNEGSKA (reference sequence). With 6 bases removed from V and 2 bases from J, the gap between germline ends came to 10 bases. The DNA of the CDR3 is TGCAGTGCCGGCGGACAGAACTATGGCTACACCTTC. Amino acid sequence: CSAGGQNYGYTF.

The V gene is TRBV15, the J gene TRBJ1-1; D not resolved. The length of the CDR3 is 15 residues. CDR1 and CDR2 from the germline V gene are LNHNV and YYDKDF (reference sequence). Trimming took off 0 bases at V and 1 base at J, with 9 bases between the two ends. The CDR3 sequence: CATSRDQLQNTEAFF. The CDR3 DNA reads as TGTGCCACCAGCAGAGATCAGTTGCAGAACACTGAAGCTTTCTTT.

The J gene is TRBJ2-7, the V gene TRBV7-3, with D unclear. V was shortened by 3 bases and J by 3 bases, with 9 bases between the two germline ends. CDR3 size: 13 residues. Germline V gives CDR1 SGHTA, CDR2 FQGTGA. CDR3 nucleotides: TGTGCCAGCAGCTTGGATCAGTTCTACGAGCAGTACTTC. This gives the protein CASSLDQFYEQYF.

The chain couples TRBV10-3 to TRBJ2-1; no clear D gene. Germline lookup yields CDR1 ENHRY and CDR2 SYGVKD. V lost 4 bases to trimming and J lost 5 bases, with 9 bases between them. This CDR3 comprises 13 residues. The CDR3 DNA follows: TGTGCCATCAGTGGGGTAGTCAACAATGAGCAGTTCTTC. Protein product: CAISGVVNNEQFF.

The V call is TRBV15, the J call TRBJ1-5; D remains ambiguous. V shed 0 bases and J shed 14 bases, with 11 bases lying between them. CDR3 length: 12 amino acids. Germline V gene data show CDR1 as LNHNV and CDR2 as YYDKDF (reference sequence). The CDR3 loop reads CATSRDESYEHF. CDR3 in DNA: TGTGCCACCAGCAGAGATGAATCTTACGAGCATTTT.

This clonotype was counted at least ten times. CDR3 DNA: TGTGCCAGCACCTCACAGGGAAAGGCTGAAGCTTTCTTT. Its translation: CASTSQGKAEAFF. V usage is TRBV12-3 or TRBV12-4 and J usage is TRBJ1-1; possible D gene TRBD1, 6 bases. The CDR3 consists of 13 residues. The ends were cut back, 7 bases at V and 6 bases at J, with 15 bases in the middle.

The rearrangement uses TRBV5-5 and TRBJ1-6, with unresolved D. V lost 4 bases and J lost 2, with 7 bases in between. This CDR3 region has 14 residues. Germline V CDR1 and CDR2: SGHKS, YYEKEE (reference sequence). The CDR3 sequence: CASSRRAYNSPLHF. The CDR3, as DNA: TGTGCCAGCAGCCGGAGGGCCTATAATTCACCCCTCCACTTT.

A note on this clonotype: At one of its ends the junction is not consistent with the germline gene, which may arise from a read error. This CDR3 reads CAISKAGANVPTF. The CDR3 DNA is TGTGCCATCAGTAAAGCCGGGGCCAACGTCCCGACTTTC. V and J are TRBV10-3 and TRBJ2-6; D may match TRBD1 or TRBD2 (5 bases each). This CDR3 spans 13 amino acids. The germline V gene encodes CDR1 ENHRY and CDR2 SYGVKD.

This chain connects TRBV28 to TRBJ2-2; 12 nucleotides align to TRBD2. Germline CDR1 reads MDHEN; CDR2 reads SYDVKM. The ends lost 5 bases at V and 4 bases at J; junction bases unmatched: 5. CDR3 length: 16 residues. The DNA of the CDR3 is TGTGCCAGCAGTCCGACTAGCGGGGGAGTCACCGGGGAGCTGTTTTTT. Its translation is CASSPTSGGVTGELFF.

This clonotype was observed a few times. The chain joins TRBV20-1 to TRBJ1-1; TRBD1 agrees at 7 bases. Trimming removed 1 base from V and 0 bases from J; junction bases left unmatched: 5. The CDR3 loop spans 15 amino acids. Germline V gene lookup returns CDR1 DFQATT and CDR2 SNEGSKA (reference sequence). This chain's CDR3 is CSARVAGGMNTEAFF. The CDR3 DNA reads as TGCAGTGCTAGAGTAGCAGGGGGGATGAACACTGAAGCTTTCTTT.

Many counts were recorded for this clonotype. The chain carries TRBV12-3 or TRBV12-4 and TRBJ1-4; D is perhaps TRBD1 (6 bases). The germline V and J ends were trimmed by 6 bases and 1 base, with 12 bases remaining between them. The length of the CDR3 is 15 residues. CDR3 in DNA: TGTGCCAGCAGCGGCGAGGGGGGAACTAATGAAAAACTGTTTTTT. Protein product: CASSGEGGTNEKLFF.

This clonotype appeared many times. The DNA for the CDR3 is TGTGCCAGCAGCGTAGGGGCTAGCTCCGGGGAGACCCAGTACTTC. Translated: CASSVGASSGETQYF. J is TRBJ2-5 and V is TRBV9, with a weak D call TRBD2 (5 bases). The CDR3 runs to 15 residues. Trimming took off 0 bases at V and 5 bases at J, with 14 bases between the two ends. The V gene's germline CDR1 is SGDLS and CDR2 YYNGEE.